This record concerns one TCR beta chain sequence. Its recognized antigen is unknown. No per-base quality is available; no much larger clone lies one base away. The sample originates from a study of graft-versus-host responses after intestinal transplantation (dated by TCRdb to the early 2020s). For the wider study: The transplants that recipients got were multivisceral, liver-intestinal, or isolated intestinal. The cohort enrolled 20 to 30 intestinal transplant recipients including one retransplant, and 3 patients lacking pretransplant specimens were excluded. Every recipient was given anti-thymocyte globulin induction, followed by 2 to 4 years of maintenance tacrolimus and steroids. Instead of going to the commercial service, samples from a few later patients were sequenced in-house on an Illumina MiSeq and processed with MiXCR. To identify alloreactive clones, pre-transplant mixed lymphocyte reaction products were sequenced and then compared with unstimulated pre-transplant donor and recipient T cells. A peak of at least 4% donor T cells among recipient peripheral blood mononuclear cells was the definition used for donor T cell macrochimerism. After intestinal transplantation, graft-versus-host and host-versus-graft alloreactive T cell clones in the graft, circulation and bone marrow were tracked using bulk TCR-beta CDR3 sequencing. General conclusions and limits of the study: Early after transplant, peak levels of circulating GvH clones were associated with declines in HvG clones. The conclusions were limited by the relatively low number and heterogeneity of the intestinal transplant patients. Patients with donor T cell macrochimerism had high GvH to HvG T cell clonal ratios in their allografts. GvH clones turned up in recipient bone marrow, with some appearing earlier in ileal mucosa or blood, a pattern consistent with an intestinal mucosal origin.

The sample's time point label, decoded: cells obtained before transplantation from donor or recipient. CD3+CD4+ and CD3+CD8+ populations were FACS-sorted from unstimulated pre-transplant donor and recipient cells taken from spleen or lymph nodes. To prepare the library, the immunoSEQ multiplex PCR assay was applied. For most patients, genomic DNA was isolated using the Qiagen DNeasy Blood and Tissue Kit and was shipped frozen to Adaptive Biotechnologies for TCR sequencing. For most patients, high-throughput TCR-beta CDR3 sequencing of genomic DNA was performed by Adaptive Biotechnologies. The authors' pipeline ran thus. TCR sequencing data were retrieved from Adaptive's ImmunoSEQ software for about 17 patients, whereas a few other patients were processed with MiXCR and VDJtools. To correct CD4 versus CD8 sorting errors, sequences present in both subsets at a frequency ratio below 5:1 were removed. Because the origin of CDR3 nucleotide sequences shared between donor and recipient could not be assigned, those sequences were removed. At least 2-fold expansion over unstimulated cells and a minimum CFSE-low frequency of 0.002% (template counts) or 0.001% (read counts) were required for clones to be classified as alloreactive. Clones were considered mappable if detected in sequenced pre-transplant spleen, lymph node, or MLR CFSE-low populations of the donor or recipient. Cumulative frequency of alloreactive clones was calculated as a percentage of all sequences weighted by copy number. The clones in this table, taken by TCRdb from immuneACCESS, are in-frame only. Not every clone is retained; where verified, under half of the shortfall comes from an unresolved V gene, and the cause of the rest is unknown. V and J calls and clone size come straight from that table; D and trimming were deduced from the DNA. The sample table contains some 70,000 clones; only one count was recorded for about nine tenths of them. The top ten hold under 9.5% of the sample.

The germline V gene encodes CDR1 SGHRS and CDR2 YFSETQ. Its CDR3 holds 16 amino acids, cysteine through phenylalanine. The read is trimmed to its CDR3 DNA, 48 bases read in frame from base 1. V is clipped by 2 bases and J by 10 bases, and the sequence between their germline boundaries is 19 bases long. Sequencing was performed on unstimulated CD8+ T cells sorted from spleen or lymph node cells, taken before transplant. The chain employs TRBV5-1 and TRBJ1-6; a tentative D call is TRBD1 (5 bases match). The clonotype originates from a human donor who was the organ donor for an intestinal transplant. The DNA sequence follows: TGCGCCAGCAGCTTTAACGCCCAGGGTCGAAAGTCACCCCTCCACTTT. Its coded protein is CASSFNAQGRKSPLHF.